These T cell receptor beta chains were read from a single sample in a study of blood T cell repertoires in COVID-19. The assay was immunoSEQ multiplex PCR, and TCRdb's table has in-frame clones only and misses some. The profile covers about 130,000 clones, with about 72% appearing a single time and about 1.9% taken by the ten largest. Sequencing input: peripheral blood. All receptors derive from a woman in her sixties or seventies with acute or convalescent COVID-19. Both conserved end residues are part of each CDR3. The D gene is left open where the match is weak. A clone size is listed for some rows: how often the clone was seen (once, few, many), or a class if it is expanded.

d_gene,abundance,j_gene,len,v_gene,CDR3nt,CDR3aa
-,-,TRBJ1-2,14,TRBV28,TGTGCCAGCAATTTTCAGGGGAATTTCTATGGCTACACCTTC,CASNFQGNFYGYTF
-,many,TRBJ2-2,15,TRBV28,TGTGCCAGCAGTCCTCTAGGAGGTAGCGGCTTGGAGCTGTTTTTT,CASSPLGGSGLELFF
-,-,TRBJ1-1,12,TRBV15,TGTGCCGCCAGCGAGCGGAACACTGAAGCTTTCTTT,CAASERNTEAFF
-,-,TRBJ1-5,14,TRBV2,TGTGCCAGCAGTGACGGCGGGGTCAATCAGCCCCAGCATTTT,CASSDGGVNQPQHF
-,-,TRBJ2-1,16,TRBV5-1,TGCGCCAGCAGCTTGGCGGGGGGGACAGAACCTCGGGAGCAGTTCTTC,CASSLAGGTEPREQFF
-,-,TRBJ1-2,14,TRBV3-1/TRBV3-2,TGTGCCAGCAGCCAAGATACCGGTCGGGGTGGCTACACCTTC,CASSQDTGRGGYTF
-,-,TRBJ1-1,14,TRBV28,TGTGCCAGCAAGGGGGGGCTCTGGTACACTGAAGCTTTCTTT,CASKGGLWYTEAFF
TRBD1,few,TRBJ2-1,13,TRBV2,TGTGCCAGCAGAGAGACAGGGCCCAATGAGCAGTTCTTC,CASRETGPNEQFF
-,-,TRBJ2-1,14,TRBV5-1,TGCGCCAGCAGCTTGGGCGGGGGCCCCAATGAGCAGTTCTTC,CASSLGGGPNEQFF
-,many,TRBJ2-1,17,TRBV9,TGTGCCAGCAGCGTAGATGGGGATTGGGGGCTTTACAATGAGCAGTTCTTC,CASSVDGDWGLYNEQFF
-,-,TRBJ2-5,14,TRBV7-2,TGTGCCAGCAGCTTACGGGGAAGGGAAGAGACCCAGTACTTC,CASSLRGREETQYF
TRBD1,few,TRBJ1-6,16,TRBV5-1,TGCGCCAGCAGCGACAGGTCGACAGGGCCAAATTCACCCCTCCACTTT,CASSDRSTGPNSPLHF
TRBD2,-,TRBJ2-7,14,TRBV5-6,TGTGCCAGCAGCCGACTAGCTGGGACCTACGAGCAGTACTTC,CASSRLAGTYEQYF
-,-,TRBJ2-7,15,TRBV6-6,TGTGCCAGCACCCCACAGGGTCTCTTTTCCTACGAGCAGTACTTC,CASTPQGLFSYEQYF
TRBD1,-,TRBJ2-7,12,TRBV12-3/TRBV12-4,TGTGCCAGCAGTAGACAGGGTACGGAGCAGTACTTC,CASSRQGTEQYF
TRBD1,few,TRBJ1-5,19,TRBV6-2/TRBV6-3,TGTGCCAGCAGTTTCCTAGTGACAGGGGAGAATTATAGCAATCAGCCCCAGCATTTT,CASSFLVTGENYSNQPQHF
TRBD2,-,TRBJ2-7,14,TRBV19,TGTGCCAGCACTCCCTCGGGGGGGCCTAGGGAGCAGTACTTC,CASTPSGGPREQYF
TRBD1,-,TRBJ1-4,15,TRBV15,TGTGCCACCAGCAGAATGGACAGGGTTAATGAAAAACTGTTTTTT,CATSRMDRVNEKLFF
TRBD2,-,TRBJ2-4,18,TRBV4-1,TGCGCCAGCAGCCAAGATAGGGCTAGCGGGAGGGGTTGGGACATTCAGTACTTC,CASSQDRASGRGWDIQYF
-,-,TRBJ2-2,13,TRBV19,TGCGCCGTCTCGGTCCTGGGGGGCGGGGAGCTGTTTTTT,CAVSVLGGGELFF
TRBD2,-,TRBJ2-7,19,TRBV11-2,TGTGCCAGCAGCCCTGGGAAGCTAGCGGGGTCGGACTCCTCACTCGAGCAGTACTTC,CASSPGKLAGSDSSLEQYF
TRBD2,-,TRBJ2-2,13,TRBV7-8,TGTGCCAGCAGCTTGGGGGGGACCGGGGAGCTGTTTTTT,CASSLGGTGELFF